A selection of T cell receptor beta chains follows, all from one sample in a study of OX40 agonist ivuxolimab in advanced cancers. Sequencing used immunoSEQ multiplex PCR; TCRdb keeps in-frame clones, though not all of them. The repertoire holds 77,000 or so clones, with around 93% as singletons. The sequences come from CD4+ or CD8+ T cells sorted from blood, collected in a trial of the OX40 agonist ivuxolimab. These receptors were collected from an adult with an advanced solid tumor such as melanoma, head and neck, liver or kidney cancer. Each CDR3 is given with its conserved first and last residue. The D gene is left open where the match is weak. Clone size is stated in some rows and not others, as once, few, many or a class when expanded.

size: NA; V: TRBV7-2; length: 18; J: TRBJ1-6; D: NA; CDR3: CASSLRAREGGINSPLHF; DNA: TGTGCCAGCAGCTTAAGGGCCAGGGAAGGAGGCATTAATTCACCCCTCCACTTT
size: NA; V: TRBV27; length: 18; J: TRBJ1-4; D: NA; CDR3: CASSLYPPTGSGIEKLFF; DNA: TGTGCCAGCAGTTTATACCCTCCTACAGGGAGCGGGATTGAAAAACTGTTTTTT
size: NA; V: TRBV5-1; length: 16; J: TRBJ2-1; D: TRBD2; CDR3: CASSLVAGEVYNEQFF; DNA: TGCGCCAGCAGCTTGGTAGCGGGGGAGGTCTACAATGAGCAGTTCTTC
size: NA; V: TRBV6-5; length: 16; J: TRBJ2-1; D: NA; CDR3: CASSSGLPTYYNEQFF; DNA: TGTGCCAGCAGTTCTGGGCTTCCGACGTACTACAATGAGCAGTTCTTC
size: NA; V: TRBV15; length: 14; J: TRBJ2-1; D: NA; CDR3: CATSRVDSNNEQFF; DNA: TGTGCCACCAGCAGAGTGGACTCTAACAATGAGCAGTTCTTC
size: NA; V: TRBV30; length: 14; J: TRBJ2-5; D: NA; CDR3: CAWARVGGQETRYF; DNA: TGTGCCTGGGCCAGGGTTGGGGGGCAAGAGACCCGGTACTTC
size: NA; V: TRBV6-6; length: 14; J: TRBJ2-5; D: TRBD2; CDR3: CASTPGLDLRTQYF; DNA: TGTGCCAGCACCCCGGGACTAGACCTGAGGACCCAGTACTTC
size: once; V: TRBV30; length: 12; J: TRBJ2-1; D: TRBD2; CDR3: CAWSSTSDEQFF; DNA: TGTGCCTGGAGTTCGACTAGCGATGAGCAGTTCTTC
size: NA; V: TRBV30; length: 14; J: TRBJ1-5; D: NA; CDR3: CAWSLRGGSQPQHF; DNA: TGTGCCTGGTCCCTCAGGGGAGGAAGCCAGCCCCAGCATTTT
size: NA; V: TRBV7-2; length: 14; J: TRBJ1-1; D: NA; CDR3: CASSAGPSNTEAFF; DNA: TGTGCCAGCAGCGCGGGACCGTCGAACACTGAAGCTTTCTTT
size: NA; V: TRBV28; length: 12; J: TRBJ2-2; D: NA; CDR3: CASRASSGELFF; DNA: TGTGCCAGCAGGGCAAGCTCCGGGGAGCTGTTTTTT
size: NA; V: TRBV28; length: 14; J: TRBJ1-5; D: NA; CDR3: CASSSLGGLQPQHF; DNA: TGTGCCAGCAGTTCCCTCGGGGGGCTTCAGCCCCAGCATTTT
size: NA; V: TRBV6-5; length: 14; J: TRBJ2-7; D: TRBD1; CDR3: CASSYRDSSYEQYF; DNA: TGTGCCAGCAGTTATCGGGACAGCTCCTACGAGCAGTACTTC
size: NA; V: TRBV18; length: 12; J: TRBJ2-3; D: TRBD1; CDR3: CASSPPTGSWYF; DNA: TGTGCCAGCTCACCACCGACAGGGTCTTGGTATTTT
size: NA; V: TRBV11-3; length: 15; J: TRBJ1-5; D: NA; CDR3: CASSLGRNSNQPQHF; DNA: TGTGCCAGCAGCTTAGGGAGGAATAGCAATCAGCCCCAGCATTTT
size: NA; V: TRBV5-4; length: 15; J: TRBJ2-2; D: TRBD1; CDR3: CASSIGQGAAGELFF; DNA: TGTGCCAGCAGCATCGGACAGGGGGCCGCCGGGGAGCTGTTTTTT
size: NA; V: TRBV4-1; length: 16; J: TRBJ2-3; D: NA; CDR3: CASSQGGGRLTDTQYF; DNA: TGCGCCAGCAGCCAAGGAGGAGGGCGTCTCACAGATACGCAGTATTTT
size: NA; V: TRBV4-3; length: 16; J: TRBJ1-4; D: TRBD1; CDR3: CASSQAPGTGTEKLFF; DNA: TGCGCCAGCAGCCAAGCCCCCGGGACAGGGACTGAAAAACTGTTTTTT
size: NA; V: TRBV19; length: 14; J: TRBJ2-1; D: NA; CDR3: CASSIGGGFDEQFF; DNA: TGTGCCAGTAGTATAGGTGGGGGTTTCGATGAGCAGTTCTTC
size: NA; V: TRBV27; length: 17; J: TRBJ2-1; D: TRBD2; CDR3: CASSLTLAGGTYNEQFF; DNA: TGTGCCAGCAGTTTAACCCTAGCGGGAGGGACCTACAATGAGCAGTTCTTC
size: NA; V: TRBV12-5; length: 12; J: TRBJ2-3; D: NA; CDR3: CASRGGADTQYF; DNA: TGTGCTAGCAGGGGGGGGGCAGATACGCAGTATTTT
size: NA; V: TRBV5-4; length: 15; J: TRBJ1-4; D: TRBD1; CDR3: CASSRDGTGLEKLFF; DNA: TGTGCCAGCAGCCGAGACGGGACAGGGCTTGAAAAACTGTTTTTT
size: NA; V: TRBV19; length: 16; J: TRBJ1-3; D: NA; CDR3: CASSRRVQDSGNTIYF; DNA: TGTGCCAGTAGTCGCCGGGTTCAGGACAGTGGAAACACCATATATTTT
size: NA; V: TRBV5-4; length: 14; J: TRBJ1-6; D: NA; CDR3: CASSSQGTVSPLHF; DNA: TGTGCCAGCAGCTCACAGGGCACGGTTTCACCCCTCCACTTT
size: NA; V: TRBV5-4; length: 17; J: TRBJ2-7; D: TRBD2; CDR3: CASSSGTSGGRAYEQYF; DNA: TGTGCCAGCAGCTCCGGGACTAGCGGGGGGAGGGCCTACGAGCAGTACTTC
size: NA; V: TRBV2; length: 14; J: TRBJ1-2; D: NA; CDR3: CASSGPASGSGYTF; DNA: TGTGCCAGCAGTGGCCCAGCCTCGGGAAGTGGCTACACCTTC
size: NA; V: TRBV15; length: 16; J: TRBJ2-5; D: TRBD2; CDR3: CATSRGGTRQKETQYF; DNA: TGTGCCACCAGCAGAGGTGGGACTAGACAAAAAGAGACCCAGTACTTC
size: NA; V: TRBV6-5; length: 15; J: TRBJ1-5; D: TRBD1; CDR3: CASSYSQGIGQPQHF; DNA: TGTGCCAGCAGTTACTCACAGGGGATCGGTCAGCCCCAGCATTTT
size: few; V: TRBV6-1; length: 16; J: TRBJ2-7; D: TRBD1; CDR3: CASSEAWGGTGDEQYF; DNA: TGTGCCAGCAGTGAAGCGTGGGGGGGGACAGGGGACGAGCAGTACTTC
size: NA; V: TRBV9; length: 14; J: TRBJ1-1; D: TRBD1; CDR3: CASSVGQGDTEAFF; DNA: TGTGCCAGCAGCGTAGGGCAGGGGGACACTGAAGCTTTCTTT
size: NA; V: TRBV30; length: 13; J: TRBJ2-7; D: NA; CDR3: CAWTPGLGYEQYF; DNA: TGTGCCTGGACTCCCGGGCTCGGATACGAGCAGTACTTC
size: NA; V: TRBV19; length: 14; J: TRBJ2-1; D: TRBD1; CDR3: CASSMGTGEGEQFF; DNA: TGTGCCAGTAGTATGGGGACAGGGGAGGGTGAGCAGTTCTTC
size: NA; V: TRBV5-1; length: 15; J: TRBJ2-4; D: NA; CDR3: CASSLSQEAKNIQYF; DNA: TGCGCCAGCAGCTTGTCCCAGGAAGCCAAAAACATTCAGTACTTC
size: NA; V: TRBV6-5; length: 16; J: TRBJ2-1; D: NA; CDR3: CASSYGQGRSYNEQFF; DNA: TGTGCCAGCAGTTACGGGCAGGGTCGATCCTACAATGAGCAGTTCTTC
size: few; V: TRBV4-1; length: 17; J: TRBJ2-2; D: TRBD1; CDR3: CASRDLTGGADTGELFF; DNA: TGCGCCAGCAGGGACCTGACAGGGGGCGCGGACACCGGGGAGCTGTTTTTT
size: NA; V: TRBV6-5; length: 15; J: TRBJ2-5; D: NA; CDR3: CASSRPGPEGETQYF; DNA: TGTGCCAGCAGTCGGCCGGGCCCCGAGGGGGAGACCCAGTACTTC
size: once; V: TRBV7-9; length: 15; J: TRBJ1-4; D: NA; CDR3: CASSEKQISNEKLFF; DNA: TGTGCCAGCAGCGAGAAACAGATTTCTAATGAAAAACTGTTTTTT
size: NA; V: TRBV19; length: 14; J: TRBJ2-2; D: NA; CDR3: CASSLRQSTGELFF; DNA: TGTGCCAGTAGCCTCCGACAGAGCACCGGGGAGCTGTTTTTT
size: NA; V: TRBV7-2; length: 16; J: TRBJ1-2; D: NA; CDR3: CASNNVGGITIYGYTF; DNA: TGTGCCAGCAACAATGTGGGGGGCATAACTATCTATGGCTACACCTTC
size: NA; V: TRBV6-5; length: 15; J: TRBJ1-1; D: NA; CDR3: CASSYFTTGSTEAFF; DNA: TGTGCCAGCAGTTACTTTACTACAGGGAGCACTGAAGCTTTCTTT
size: NA; V: TRBV6-5; length: 14; J: TRBJ2-3; D: NA; CDR3: CASSYSSLTDTQYF; DNA: TGTGCCAGCAGTTACTCTAGTTTAACAGATACGCAGTATTTT
size: once; V: TRBV7-2; length: 15; J: TRBJ2-1; D: NA; CDR3: CASSRVHDSYNEQFF; DNA: TGTGCCAGCAGCCGAGTACACGACTCCTACAATGAGCAGTTCTTC
size: NA; V: TRBV7-6; length: 15; J: TRBJ1-6; D: NA; CDR3: CASSWGSTHNSPLHF; DNA: TGTGCCAGCAGCTGGGGGTCGACTCATAATTCACCCCTCCACTTT
size: NA; V: TRBV28; length: 12; J: TRBJ1-2; D: NA; CDR3: CASSPTSYGYTF; DNA: TGTGCCAGCAGTCCCACAAGCTATGGCTACACCTTC
size: once; V: TRBV6-5; length: 12; J: TRBJ1-1; D: NA; CDR3: CASRRRDTEAFF; DNA: TGTGCCAGCAGAAGACGGGACACTGAAGCTTTCTTT
size: NA; V: TRBV10-3; length: 15; J: TRBJ1-5; D: NA; CDR3: CAISGGLGNNQPQHF; DNA: TGTGCCATCAGCGGGGGACTTGGAAACAATCAGCCCCAGCATTTT
size: NA; V: TRBV10-3; length: 11; J: TRBJ1-1; D: NA; CDR3: CAISENTEAFF; DNA: TGTGCCATCAGTGAGAACACTGAAGCTTTCTTT
size: NA; V: TRBV2; length: 14; J: TRBJ2-2; D: TRBD2; CDR3: CASSLAGGNGELFF; DNA: TGTGCCAGCAGTCTAGCGGGGGGGAATGGGGAGCTGTTTTTT
size: NA; V: TRBV9; length: 15; J: TRBJ2-2; D: TRBD1; CDR3: CASSEDRGRTGELFF; DNA: TGTGCCAGCAGCGAGGACAGGGGTCGGACCGGGGAGCTGTTTTTT